This passage covers 21 T cell receptor beta chains from one sample sequenced in a study of PD-L1 blockade in urothelial cancer. Sequencing was performed with immunoSEQ multiplex PCR; in TCRdb, only in-frame clones are kept and a portion is missing. The sample contains some 53,000 clones, roughly 80% of which appear only once. Sequences were derived from PBMCs, sampled around atezolizumab (anti-PD-L1) treatment. These receptors were obtained from a man aged 65 to 85 with urothelial cancer.

Here the CDR3 reads CASSPRTGGGYTF. The CDR3 region has the DNA TGTGCCAGTTCCCCAAGGACAGGGGGCGGCTACACCTTC. The chain is built from TRBV6-5 and TRBJ1-2, with 11 nucleotides matching TRBD1. J gave up 8 bases and V 9 bases, and 8 bases lay outside the gene matches. The germline gives CDR1 MNHEY, CDR2 SVGAGI. The CDR3 has 13 residues.

V is TRBV13 and J is TRBJ2-3; tentative D call: TRBD2 (5 bases). CDR3 length: 15 amino acids. V was clipped by 3 bases and J by 5 bases, with 15 bases between them. Per germline, CDR1 PRHDT and CDR2 FYEKMQ (reference sequence). CDR3 DNA sequence: TGTGCCAGCAGCTTTTCTGAGGGCCGTAAAGATACGCAGTATTTT. Translated: CASSFSEGRKDTQYF.

This rearrangement joins TRBV30 to TRBJ2-7; the D is unclear. The CDR3 consists of 11 residues. Germline V gene sequence: CDR1 GTSNPN, CDR2 SVGIG (reference sequence). Trimming left V 5 bases short and J 5 bases short, with 10 bases between. This chain's CDR3 is CAWEQRNEQYF. Written as DNA, the CDR3 is TGTGCCTGGGAGCAGCGAAACGAGCAGTACTTC.

V is TRBV5-6 and J is TRBJ2-1; D is uncertain. V was trimmed by 4 bases and J by 9 bases, leaving 8 bases between them. The CDR3 has 11 amino acids. Per the germline V gene, CDR1 is SGHDT and CDR2 is YYEEEE. CDR3 sequence (DNA): TGTGCCAGCAGCCGCCGAGGTGAGCAGTTCTTC. It is translated as CASSRRGEQFF. The full variable domain, rest sourced from reference TRBV5-6 and TRBJ2-1, is DAGVTQSPTHLIKTRGQQVTLRCSPKSGHDTVSWYQQALGQGPQFIFQYYEEEERQRGNFPDRFSGHQFPNYSSELNVNALLLGDSALYLCASSRRGEQFFGPGTRLTVL.

The V call is TRBV5-4, the J call TRBJ2-3, with TRBD2 matching over 10 bases. The V gene's germline CDR1 is SGHNT and CDR2 YYREEE (reference sequence). V lost 4 bases and J lost 4; bases outside the gene matches: 6. This CDR3 comprises 15 residues. The CDR3: CASSKRAGGADTQYF. DNA of the CDR3: TGTGCCAGCAGCAAGAGAGCGGGAGGGGCAGATACGCAGTATTTT.

The chain joins TRBV28 to TRBJ2-7; D may be TRBD1 (5 bases). CDR3 size: 14 residues. Trimming took 6 bases from V and 2 from J, leaving 14 bases between them. Germline loops: CDR1 MDHEN, CDR2 SYDVKM. CDR3 amino acids: CASSPPRQTYEQYF. The CDR3 coding sequence is TGTGCCAGCAGCCCCCCCAGACAGACCTACGAGCAGTACTTC.

This chain links TRBV30 with TRBJ2-2, with D possibly being TRBD1 (6 bases). CDR3 length equals 12 residues. Germline V gene data show CDR1 as GTSNPN and CDR2 as SVGIG (reference sequence). The CDR3 DNA reads as TGTATCGGTTACAGGGTCCCCGGGGAGCTGTTTTTT. Protein: CIGYRVPGELFF.

This clone has just one count. The chain carries TRBV28 and TRBJ1-5; D possibly corresponds to TRBD1 (5 bases). Looked up from germline, CDR1 is MDHEN and CDR2 is SYDVKM. Deletions cut 7 bases from V and 6 bases from J, with 13 bases between. The CDR3 sequence is 13 residues long. The CDR3 coding sequence is TGTGCCAGCACCCGGGGGTCGGGTCAGCCCCAGCATTTT. Translating it yields CASTRGSGQPQHF.

V usage is TRBV2 and J usage is TRBJ2-1, with TRBD2 matching over 10 bases. This CDR3 is built from 12 residues. Germline assignment: CDR1 SNHLY and CDR2 FYNNEI. With 2 bases clipped from V and 14 bases from J, the junction kept 3 bases outside the gene matches. This chain's CDR3 is CASSETGTSEFF. CDR3 nucleotide sequence: TGTGCCAGCAGTGAAACCGGGACTAGCGAGTTCTTC.

This chain links TRBV7-9 with TRBJ2-5; TRBD2 matches 10 bases. Germline V CDR1 and CDR2: SEHNR, FQNEAQ (reference sequence). CDR3 length equals 15 residues. V gave up 6 bases and J gave up 1 base; unmatched junction bases: 5. As DNA, the CDR3 is TGTGCCAGCAGACGTATAGCGGGGGGCCAAGAGACCCAGTACTTC. It encodes CASRRIAGGQETQYF.

This rearrangement joins TRBV5-1 to TRBJ1-1; no clear D gene. Trimming removed 0 bases from V and 5 bases from J, with 11 bases in between. The CDR3 spans 14 residues. Germline-derived CDR1 and CDR2 are SGHRS and YFSETQ. The CDR3 sequence: CASSLVGRGTEAFF. CDR3 sequence (DNA): TGCGCCAGCAGCTTGGTAGGGCGGGGAACTGAAGCTTTCTTT. The full variable domain, completed using reference TRBV5-1 and TRBJ1-1, is KAGVTQTPRYLIKTRGQQVTLSCSPISGHRSVSWYQQTPGQGLQFLFEYFSETQRNKGNFPGRFSGRQFSNSRSEMNVSTLELGDSALYLCASSLVGRGTEAFFGQGTRLTVV.

The chain recombines TRBV4-3 with TRBJ1-1; 9 nucleotides align to TRBD1. This CDR3 comprises 18 residues. The ends lost 4 bases at V and 0 bases at J; junction bases unmatched: 12. Germline V lookup: CDR1 LGHNA, CDR2 YSLEER. In nucleotides, the CDR3 is TGCGCCAGCAGCCCAGCCACCGGGACAGGGTCCATGAACACTGAAGCTTTCTTT. It codes for CASSPATGTGSMNTEAFF.

The chain recombines TRBV11-2 with TRBJ1-1; TRBD1 matches at 7 bases. Germline V CDR1 and CDR2: SGHAT, FQNNGV. This CDR3 spans 13 amino acids. The ends lost 5 bases at V and 4 bases at J; junction bases unmatched: 4. The CDR3 DNA sequence: TGTGCCAGCAGCCCTGACAGGGTCACTGAAGCTTTCTTT. Translated, it gives CASSPDRVTEAFF.

This chain links TRBV7-3 with TRBJ1-2; D is unclear. Germline V gives CDR1 SGHTA, CDR2 FQGTGA. This CDR3 contains 12 residues. Trimming shortened V by 7 bases and J by 4 bases, and 10 bases separated the two germline ends. In nucleotides, the CDR3 is TGTGCCAGCATGACTTCGGGCTATGGCTACACCTTC. Translating gives CASMTSGYGYTF.

This clone was recorded a few times. The rearrangement uses TRBV25-1 and TRBJ1-3; D is unresolved. Trimming cost V 1 base and J 9 bases, with 13 bases left between them. Per the germline V gene, CDR1 is MGHDK and CDR2 is SYGVNS. This CDR3 spans 14 amino acids. The CDR3 DNA sequence: TGTGCCAGCAGTGAATCCAACACCAGAGGCACCATATATTTT. Residues: CASSESNTRGTIYF.

This chain connects TRBV5-6 to TRBJ1-2; tentatively, D is TRBD1 (5 bases). Germline loops: CDR1 SGHDT, CDR2 YYEEEE. Deletions cut 5 bases from V and 5 bases from J, with 16 bases between. The CDR3 covers 14 residues. This CDR3 is CASRFSGNHYGYTF. The CDR3, as DNA: TGTGCCAGCAGATTCTCAGGGAACCATTATGGCTACACCTTC.

The chain carries TRBV5-4 and TRBJ1-2; D remains ambiguous. This CDR3 is 16 amino acids long. Trimming took off 2 bases at V and 0 bases at J, with 14 bases between the two ends. Germline assignment: CDR1 SGHNT and CDR2 YYREEE (reference sequence). In nucleotides, the CDR3 is TGTGCCAGCAGCTTCCAAGCACCCTCTTCTAACTATGGCTACACCTTC. Translating it yields CASSFQAPSSNYGYTF.

V is TRBV11-3 and J is TRBJ2-7, with 9 bases fitting TRBD1. Per germline, CDR1 SGHNT and CDR2 YENEEA. After removal of 2 bases from V and 6 bases from J, the junction contained 5 bases not matched to a gene. This CDR3 is built from 14 residues. This CDR3 is CASSLNRQGGEQYF. CDR3 coding DNA: TGTGCCAGCAGCTTAAACCGACAGGGGGGCGAGCAGTACTTC.

CDR3 residues: CASSPQGGRGSQAQHF. CDR3 DNA: TGTGCCAGCAGTCCCCAAGGAGGCCGGGGGTCCCAAGCCCAGCATTTT. This sequence joins TRBV27 and TRBJ1-5; possible D gene TRBD1, 5 bases. Trimming pared 5 bases from V and 11 bases from J, leaving 25 bases between. This CDR3 region has 16 residues. Germline CDR1 is MNHEY and CDR2 is SMNVEV (reference sequence).

This clone was found a few times. J is TRBJ1-3 and V is TRBV19; the match to TRBD1 covers 9 bases. V lost 7 bases to trimming and J lost 1 base; unmatched junction nucleotides: 11. The germline V gene has CDR1 LNHDA and CDR2 SQIVND (reference sequence). This CDR3 comprises 17 residues. Written as DNA, the CDR3 is TGTGCCAGTACTCCTGGACAGGGGACGTTGTCTGGAAACACCATATATTTT. It encodes CASTPGQGTLSGNTIYF.

The chain employs TRBV7-9 and TRBJ1-5; TRBD1 aligns across 7 bases. Germline values: CDR1 SEHNR, CDR2 FQNEAQ (reference sequence). The CDR3 totals 13 residues. V shed 1 base, J shed 7 bases, and the junction held 1 base outside the gene matches. CDR3 protein: CASSLGQGQPQHF. CDR3 in DNA: TGTGCCAGCAGCTTAGGACAGGGACAGCCCCAGCATTTT.